A selection of T cell receptor beta chains follows, all from one sample in a study of cytomegalovirus exposure and HLA in healthy donors. Here immunoSEQ multiplex PCR was the method, and the copy in TCRdb shows in-frame clones only, minus some. The sample has 180,000 or so clones; around 87% are singletons. Sequenced material: PBMCs. These receptors were obtained from a woman aged 25 to 39 in good health and CMV-seronegative. Both conserved end residues are part of each CDR3. The order of the fields is clone size, D gene, J gene, V gene, CDR3 protein, CDR3 DNA. The D gene is left open where the match is weak. Not every row has a clone size; where given, it reads once, few, many or a size class.

. . TRBJ1-1 TRBV15 CATSRDRAEAFF TGTGCCACCAGCAGAGACCGGGCTGAAGCTTTCTTT
. TRBD1 TRBJ1-6 TRBV25-1 CASSGRDRGNSPLHF TGTGCCAGCAGTGGCAGGGACAGGGGAAATTCACCCCTCCACTTT
. . TRBJ2-7 TRBV7-8 CASSLVQGSYEQYF TGTGCCAGCAGCTTAGTACAGGGATCCTACGAGCAGTACTTC
. TRBD2 TRBJ2-3 TRBV7-2 CASSMGLGRGAQYF TGTGCCAGCAGCATGGGACTAGGCCGGGGGGCGCAGTATTTT
. TRBD2 TRBJ2-1 TRBV27 CASSLGAGGYNEQFF TGTGCCAGCAGTTTAGGAGCGGGGGGATACAATGAGCAGTTCTTC
. . TRBJ2-2 TRBV5-8 CASSFFGNRLVTGELFF TGTGCCAGCAGCTTTTTCGGGAACCGGTTGGTCACCGGGGAGCTGTTTTTT
few . TRBJ1-2 TRBV30 CAWSSTAGINYGYTF TGTGCCTGGAGTAGTACGGCAGGGATCAACTATGGCTACACCTTC
. TRBD1 TRBJ1-1 TRBV7-9 CASSPHQRKTGMNTEAFF TGTGCCAGCAGCCCCCACCAGAGGAAGACAGGGATGAACACTGAAGCTTTCTTT
. TRBD2 TRBJ2-3 TRBV5-1 CASSLELAVSTDTQYF TGCGCCAGCAGCTTGGAACTAGCGGTGAGCACAGATACGCAGTATTTT
. TRBD1 TRBJ2-7 TRBV18 CASSPPGQGSYEQYF TGTGCCAGCTCACCTCCCGGACAGGGATCTTACGAGCAGTACTTC
. . TRBJ2-5 TRBV2 CASSEGRQETQYF TGTGCCAGCAGTGAGGGGCGGCAAGAGACCCAGTACTTC
. . TRBJ2-7 TRBV9 CASSVGISSSYEQYF TGTGCCAGCAGCGTCGGGATCTCCAGCTCCTACGAGCAGTACTTC
once TRBD1 TRBJ2-5 TRBV27 CASSGQGETQYF TGTGCCAGCAGTGGACAGGGTGAGACCCAGTACTTC
. . TRBJ1-1 TRBV5-1 CASSLLPGMNTEAFF TGCGCCAGCAGCTTACTGCCAGGGATGAACACTGAAGCTTTCTTT
. . TRBJ1-1 TRBV5-1 CASSLIGEDTEAFF TGCGCCAGCAGCTTAATAGGGGAAGACACTGAAGCTTTCTTT
once . TRBJ2-3 TRBV2 CASIRQATDTQYF TGTGCCAGCATCAGACAGGCCACAGATACGCAGTATTTT
. . TRBJ1-5 TRBV5-1 CASSLAQNQPQHF TGCGCCAGCAGCTTGGCACAAAATCAGCCCCAGCATTTT
. . TRBJ2-7 TRBV2 CASSDSYEQYF TGTGCCAGCAGTGATTCTTACGAGCAGTACTTC
. . TRBJ2-2 TRBV15 CATSRSQELFGELFF TGTGCCACCAGCAGAAGTCAGGAACTTTTCGGGGAGCTGTTTTTT
. TRBD2 TRBJ2-1 TRBV5-6 CASSRAGVAGDNEQFF TGTGCCAGCAGCCGGGCTGGGGTAGCGGGGGATAATGAGCAGTTCTTC
. . TRBJ1-1 TRBV11-2 CASSLAGGDTEAFF TGTGCCAGCAGCTTAGCCGGGGGAGACACTGAAGCTTTCTTT
. . TRBJ2-1 TRBV5-1 CASHREGNEQFF TGCGCCAGCCACAGGGAAGGGAATGAGCAGTTCTTC
. TRBD2 TRBJ2-7 TRBV7-6 CASSLASAGTFYEQYF TGTGCCAGCAGCTTAGCGTCAGCGGGAACCTTTTACGAGCAGTACTTC
. . TRBJ1-2 TRBV5-4 CASSFRGSFGGYTF TGTGCCAGCAGCTTTCGGGGAAGCTTCGGTGGCTACACCTTC
. . TRBJ2-7 TRBV10-3 CAIRETVNYEQYF TGTGCCATCAGGGAGACAGTCAACTACGAGCAGTACTTC
. TRBD2 TRBJ2-3 TRBV9 CASSATSGGALNTQYF TGTGCCAGCAGCGCGACTAGCGGGGGGGCCCTGAATACGCAGTATTTT
. TRBD1 TRBJ2-7 TRBV2 CASSIPGQGDEQYF TGTGCCAGCAGCATACCGGGACAGGGTGACGAGCAGTACTTC
. . TRBJ1-2 TRBV27 CASSKTQGLRGYTF TGTGCCAGCAGTAAAACACAGGGCTTAAGGGGCTACACCTTC
. . TRBJ1-5 TRBV7-8 CASSLTPSQPQHF TGTGCCAGCAGCCTGACACCGAGTCAGCCCCAGCATTTT
. . TRBJ2-1 TRBV4-1 CASSQDPGWKNNEQFF TGCGCCAGCAGCCAAGATCCCGGGTGGAAGAACAATGAGCAGTTCTTC
. . TRBJ1-2 TRBV6-6 CASWAGESGGYTF TGTGCCAGCTGGGCAGGGGAGTCAGGTGGCTACACCTTC
. TRBD2 TRBJ2-5 TRBV27 CASSLWAGEETQYF TGTGCCAGCAGCCTGTGGGCGGGGGAAGAGACCCAGTACTTC
few . TRBJ2-7 TRBV27 CASSLYGGTYEQYF TGTGCCAGCAGTTTGTATGGGGGGACCTACGAGCAGTACTTC
few TRBD2 TRBJ2-1 TRBV27 CASSATLAGYYNEQFF TGTGCCAGCAGTGCGACACTAGCGGGTTACTACAATGAGCAGTTCTTC
. . TRBJ2-7 TRBV6-1 CASSEIGDVHYEQYF TGTGCCAGCAGTGAAATTGGAGATGTTCACTACGAGCAGTACTTC
. . TRBJ2-3 TRBV27 CASSTLNGEVSTDTQYF TGTGCCAGCAGCACACTCAACGGGGAGGTGAGCACAGATACGCAGTATTTT
. . TRBJ2-3 TRBV18 CASSPPMGGARDTQYF TGTGCCAGCTCACCACCCATGGGGGGGGCAAGAGATACGCAGTATTTT
. TRBD2 TRBJ2-5 TRBV6-6 CASSIAGGAVDETQYF TGTGCCAGCAGTATAGCGGGGGGGGCCGTGGATGAGACCCAGTACTTC
. TRBD1 TRBJ1-3 TRBV5-4 CASSSGDSYTIYF TGTGCCAGCAGCTCTGGGGACAGTTACACCATATATTTT
. TRBD1 TRBJ2-7 TRBV7-6 CASSLDRGPYEQYF TGTGCCAGCAGCCTAGACAGGGGGCCCTACGAGCAGTACTTC
. TRBD2 TRBJ2-3 TRBV6-1 CASSALAGSTDTQYF TGTGCCAGCAGTGCCCTAGCGGGAAGCACAGATACGCAGTATTTT
. . TRBJ2-3 TRBV27 CASSPQGFGTDTQYF TGTGCCAGCAGCCCACAGGGTTTCGGGACAGATACGCAGTATTTT
. TRBD2 TRBJ2-1 TRBV19 CASSILAGTSNEQFF TGTGCCAGTAGTATACTGGCCGGGACTAGCAATGAGCAGTTCTTC
. . TRBJ2-7 TRBV7-6 CASSLVGSDREQYF TGTGCCAGCAGCTTAGTCGGTAGCGACCGCGAGCAGTACTTC
. . TRBJ1-6 TRBV27 CARPSGLQNSPLHF TGTGCCAGGCCGTCGGGACTACAGAATTCACCCCTCCACTTT
. . TRBJ2-1 TRBV7-8 CASRVSNEQFF TGTGCCAGCCGGGTGAGCAATGAGCAGTTCTTC
. TRBD1 TRBJ1-4 TRBV7-9 CASSLAQGQGVEKLFF TGTGCCAGCAGCTTAGCGCAGGGACAGGGAGTTGAAAAACTGTTTTTT
. . TRBJ1-6 TRBV30 CAWRGEGPPLHF TGTGCCTGGAGGGGCGAGGGTCCACCCCTCCACTTT
. TRBD1 TRBJ1-5 TRBV19 CASSTWTGDDQPQHF TGTGCCAGTAGTACCTGGACAGGGGACGATCAGCCCCAGCATTTT
. . TRBJ2-7 TRBV6-1 CATWTDNEQYF TGTGCCACCTGGACAGACAACGAGCAGTACTTC
. . TRBJ2-3 TRBV27 CASRIQGSTDTQYF TGTGCCAGCAGAATACAGGGAAGCACAGATACGCAGTATTTT
. . TRBJ2-1 TRBV7-8 CASSYPGGEQFF TGTGCCAGCAGCTACCCCGGGGGTGAGCAGTTCTTC
. TRBD1 TRBJ1-4 TRBV2 CASEGQGFNEKLFF TGTGCCAGCGAGGGACAGGGGTTTAATGAAAAACTGTTTTTT
. . TRBJ1-2 TRBV7-2 CASSKDSYYGYTF TGTGCCAGCAGCAAAGACAGTTACTATGGCTACACCTTC
. TRBD1 TRBJ2-5 TRBV7-6 CASSFTGEGETQYF TGTGCCAGCAGCTTCACAGGGGAAGGAGAGACCCAGTACTTC
. TRBD2 TRBJ2-5 TRBV27 CASSLGGGAEETQYF TGTGCCAGCAGTTTAGGCGGGGGGGCTGAAGAGACCCAGTACTTC
. TRBD1 TRBJ1-4 TRBV2 CASSSDRGNEKLFF TGTGCCAGCAGTTCGGACAGGGGTAATGAAAAACTGTTTTTT
. . TRBJ2-5 TRBV4-1 CASSQVGVKTQYF TGCGCCAGCAGCCAAGTCGGGGTTAAGACCCAGTACTTC
. TRBD2 TRBJ2-5 TRBV2 CASKKRAGGADGGQETQYF TGTGCCAGCAAAAAAAGGGCCGGGGGGGCCGATGGTGGTCAAGAGACCCAGTACTTC
. TRBD2 TRBJ2-3 TRBV7-6 CASSLEGQVRGGLVTDTQYF TGTGCCAGCAGCTTAGAGGGCCAAGTGCGGGGGGGCCTGGTCACAGATACGCAGTATTTT